This paragraph reports one T cell receptor (beta chain). The data were obtained in a study of control samples from healthy donors and cancer patients. V lost 6 bases to trimming and J lost 0 bases, with 9 bases between them. CDR3 length: 14 amino acids. In germline, CDR1 is LNHDA, CDR2 SQIVND (reference sequence). The method was immunoSEQ multiplex PCR; TCRdb's version includes in-frame clones alone and lacks a portion of them. The sample carries around 67,000 clones, roughly nine tenths recorded once. The sequencing input was PBMCs. The rearrangement uses TRBV19 and TRBJ1-3; D gene unclear. The sequence derives from a man aged 55-75 years with colorectal cancer. CDR3 residues: CASRNWNSGNTIYF. The CDR3 DNA reads TGTGCCAGTAGAAACTGGAACTCTGGAAACACCATATATTTT.